This is a list of T cell receptor beta chains from one sample in a study of T cells and Merkel cell carcinoma outcomes. Clones were read by immunoSEQ multiplex PCR, and TCRdb kept only the in-frame ones, dropping some. The repertoire holds thousands of clones, roughly nine tenths seen once, with approximately 2.4% in the top ten. The material sequenced was tumor tissue from Merkel cell carcinoma. Receptors were obtained from a human donor with Merkel cell carcinoma. CDR3s include the opening cysteine and the closing phenylalanine or tryptophan. The order of the fields is clone size, V gene, D gene, J gene, CDR3 protein, CDR3 DNA. A D gene is named only where the DNA matches it firmly. The size of a clone is reported for some rows only, either as once, few or many, or as a class for expanded clones.

.	TRBV29-1	.	TRBJ2-7	CSAGPGQNEQYF	TGCAGCGCAGGGCCCGGGCAGAACGAGCAGTACTTC
.	TRBV4-1	TRBD1	TRBJ2-7	CASSFGTGNYEQYF	TGCGCCAGCAGCTTTGGGACAGGGAACTACGAGCAGTACTTC
.	TRBV9	.	TRBJ2-2	CASSKNKNTGELFF	TGTGCCAGCAGCAAAAACAAGAACACCGGGGAGCTGTTTTTT
.	TRBV5-5	.	TRBJ2-7	CASSPRDGSYEQYF	TGTGCCAGCAGCCCCCGGGACGGATCCTACGAGCAGTACTTC
.	TRBV27	.	TRBJ1-4	CASSPQGLPEKLFF	TGTGCCAGCAGTCCACAGGGTTTGCCTGAAAAACTGTTTTTT
.	TRBV29-1	.	TRBJ2-7	CSVEDSLEQYF	TGCAGCGTTGAAGATTCCCTAGAGCAGTACTTC
.	TRBV11-3	.	TRBJ2-6	CASSPRQAAGANVLTF	TGTGCCAGCAGCCCCCGACAGGCGGCTGGGGCCAACGTCCTGACTTTC
.	TRBV5-7	TRBD1	TRBJ1-5	CASSLAGQESNQPQHF	TGTGCCAGCAGCTTGGCCGGACAGGAGAGCAATCAGCCCCAGCATTTT
.	TRBV7-2	TRBD1	TRBJ2-7	CASSIGQGSYEQYF	TGTGCCAGCAGCATAGGACAGGGGAGCTACGAGCAGTACTTC
.	TRBV9	.	TRBJ2-3	CASSVYSRADTQYF	TGTGCCAGCAGCGTATACTCGAGGGCAGATACGCAGTATTTT
.	TRBV5-1	.	TRBJ2-3	CASSVDGSDTQYF	TGCGCCAGCAGCGTCGATGGATCAGATACGCAGTATTTT
few	TRBV7-9	.	TRBJ1-2	CASSRDFAYGYTF	TGTGCCAGCAGCCGAGATTTCGCCTATGGCTACACCTTC
.	TRBV5-4	TRBD1	TRBJ2-3	CASSPPGQGSDTQYF	TGTGCCAGCAGCCCACCGGGACAGGGATCAGATACGCAGTATTTT
.	TRBV6-5	TRBD1	TRBJ1-2	CASSQTGANYGYTF	TGTGCCAGCAGTCAAACAGGGGCTAACTATGGCTACACCTTC
.	TRBV9	.	TRBJ1-3	CASSEGHFSGNTIYF	TGTGCCAGCAGCGAGGGACACTTCTCTGGAAACACCATATATTTT
.	TRBV5-5	.	TRBJ1-4	CASSFRPLATNEKLFF	TGTGCCAGCAGCTTTCGGCCACTCGCAACTAATGAAAAACTGTTTTTT
.	TRBV7-9	.	TRBJ2-1	CASSSPDPGPNEQFF	TGTGCCAGCAGCTCTCCCGACCCCGGCCCGAATGAGCAGTTCTTC
few	TRBV27	TRBD1	TRBJ2-7	CASSFDLGTASYEQYF	TGTGCCAGCAGTTTCGATCTTGGGACAGCTTCCTACGAGCAGTACTTC
.	TRBV5-4	TRBD1	TRBJ2-4	CASSLRDREGNIQYF	TGTGCCAGCAGCCTCCGGGACAGGGAAGGCAACATTCAGTACTTC
.	TRBV29-1	.	TRBJ2-2	CSVTHPDPGKAGELFF	TGCAGCGTTACCCACCCGGACCCCGGGAAGGCCGGGGAGCTGTTTTTT
.	TRBV18	.	TRBJ2-1	CASSPQMSWVSYNEQFF	TGTGCCAGCTCACCACAGATGTCGTGGGTCTCCTACAATGAGCAGTTCTTC
.	TRBV5-4	.	TRBJ1-1	CASSFSPNTEAFF	TGTGCCAGCAGCTTTAGCCCGAACACTGAAGCTTTCTTT
.	TRBV5-1	.	TRBJ1-3	CASSWSSGNTIYF	TGCGCCAGCAGCTGGAGTTCTGGAAACACCATATATTTT
.	TRBV29-1	.	TRBJ1-1	CSAGLLNTEAFF	TGCAGCGCGGGACTCCTGAACACTGAAGCTTTCTTT
once	TRBV5-6	.	TRBJ2-1	CASSVILNEQFF	TGTGCCAGCAGCGTGATTCTTAATGAGCAGTTCTTC
.	TRBV5-8	.	TRBJ2-1	CASSLGEQFF	TGTGCCAGCAGCTTGGGGGAGCAGTTCTTC
.	TRBV6-6	.	TRBJ1-1	CASGPRGNTEAFF	TGTGCCAGCGGCCCTCGGGGGAACACTGAAGCTTTCTTT
.	TRBV11-2	.	TRBJ2-2	CAAGTPTGELFF	TGTGCGGCGGGGACGCCCACCGGGGAGCTGTTTTTT
few	TRBV2	.	TRBJ1-4	CASSEIEGTVGEKLFF	TGTGCCAGCAGTGAAATTGAAGGGACGGTGGGGGAAAAACTGTTTTTT
.	TRBV6-4	TRBD2	TRBJ2-1	CASSELTSGGFDEQFF	TGTGCCAGCAGTGAACTTACTAGCGGGGGGTTTGATGAGCAGTTCTTC
.	TRBV2	TRBD1	TRBJ1-2	CASSEGFGQGDNYGYTF	TGTGCCAGCAGTGAAGGGTTCGGACAGGGAGATAACTATGGCTACACCTTC
.	TRBV19	TRBD1	TRBJ2-7	CASRSQQGPYEQYF	TGTGCCAGTAGGTCCCAACAGGGGCCCTACGAGCAGTACTTC
.	TRBV21-1	.	TRBJ2-3	CASSADGSSTDTQYF	TGTGCCAGCAGCGCAGACGGATCTAGCACAGATACGCAGTATTTT
.	TRBV27	.	TRBJ1-1	CASSLLGGRAFF	TGTGCCAGCAGTTTGCTCGGTGGGCGGGCTTTCTTT
.	TRBV11-3	.	TRBJ2-2	CASRPRPNTGELFF	TGTGCCAGCAGACCCAGGCCGAACACCGGGGAGCTGTTTTTT
.	TRBV19	TRBD1	TRBJ2-3	CASTGTGVPDTQYF	TGTGCCAGCACCGGGACAGGGGTACCAGATACGCAGTATTTT
once	TRBV6-5	TRBD1	TRBJ1-2	CASSYVGGKYGYTF	TGTGCCAGCAGTTACGTAGGGGGCAAATATGGCTACACCTTC
.	TRBV7-6	TRBD1	TRBJ1-2	CASSPPRTGEYYGYTF	TGTGCCAGCAGCCCCCCACGGACAGGGGAGTACTATGGCTACACCTTC
few	TRBV6-1	.	TRBJ1-3	CASSEPTGSGNTIYF	TGTGCCAGCAGTGAACCTACAGGGTCTGGAAACACCATATATTTT
.	TRBV7-9	.	TRBJ2-1	CASTKGWDNEQFF	TGTGCCAGCACCAAGGGGTGGGACAATGAGCAGTTCTTC
once	TRBV5-1	.	TRBJ2-3	CASSLDGTNTDTQYF	TGCGCCAGCAGCCTGGACGGAACGAACACAGATACGCAGTATTTT
once	TRBV10-3	.	TRBJ1-1	CAISDGVGAFF	TGTGCCATCAGTGACGGGGTCGGGGCTTTCTTT